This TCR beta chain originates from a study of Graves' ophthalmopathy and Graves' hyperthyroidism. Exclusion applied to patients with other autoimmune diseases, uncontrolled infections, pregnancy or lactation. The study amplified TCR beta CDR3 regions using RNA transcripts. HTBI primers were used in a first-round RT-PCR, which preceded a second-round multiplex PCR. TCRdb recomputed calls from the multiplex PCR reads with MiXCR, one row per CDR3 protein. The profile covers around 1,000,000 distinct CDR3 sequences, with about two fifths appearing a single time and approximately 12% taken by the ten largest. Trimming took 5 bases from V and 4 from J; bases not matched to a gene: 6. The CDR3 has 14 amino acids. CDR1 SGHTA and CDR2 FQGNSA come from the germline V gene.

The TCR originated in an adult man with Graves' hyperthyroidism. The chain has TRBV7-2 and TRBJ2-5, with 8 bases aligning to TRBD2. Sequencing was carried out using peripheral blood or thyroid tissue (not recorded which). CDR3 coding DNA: TGTGCCAGCAGCCTAGATCTAGCGGGAGAGACCCAGTACTTC. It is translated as CASSLDLAGETQYF.